This TCR beta chain was profiled in a study of blood T cell repertoires in COVID-19 (dated by TCRdb to about 2020). The study in broad terms: Collaborator samples came from the United States, Italy and Spain and covered acute and convalescent phases of COVID-19. The material from the prospective study consisted of cDNA or gDNA derived from T cells, B-cell-depleted T cells, or PBMCs. A de-identified subject ID, COVID-19 status, age in years and sex were almost always included in the sample metadata. The dataset comprised deeply sampled blood TCRbeta repertoires from subjects exposed to, actively infected with, or recovered from COVID-19. The samples were drawn from two sources: the first 160 participants of the ongoing ImmuneRACE study, and 1,000 to 1,500 subjects contributed by 6 global collaborators. HLA class I and class II types, where available, came from metadata supplied by the sample provider rather than from assay-based typing. A freely available public database, intended as a resource for researchers studying the immune response to SARS-CoV-2, is where the repertoires were released. The study at large found these results: How much clinical and demographic metadata was included differed by source and by participant, and the metadata was provided uncurated.

TCRbeta CDR3 regions were amplified from genomic DNA by means of the immunoSEQ Assay, a bias-controlled multiplex PCR. On the study's bioinformatics: The number of nucleated cells in each sample was estimated by amplification of reference gene primers within the assay. To quantify the absolute abundance of each unique TCRbeta CDR3 rearrangement, sequence reads were collapsed and filtered. Productive Simpson clonality was computed per sample as the square root of Simpson's diversity index over productive rearrangements. Entries here come from immuneACCESS through TCRdb and include only in-frame sequences with V and J called. Some clones fail to appear in such tables; in the studies checked, an unresolved V gene covers under half of the shortfall, and the cause of the remainder is unknown. That table supplies the V and J calls and clone size; D and trimming were determined from the DNA. A total of over 85,000 clones appear in this sample, 84% of them only once. The ten most abundant clones make up 25% of the sample.

From the cysteine through the phenylalanine, the CDR3 covers 18 amino acids. CDR3 DNA is the only sequence kept; it has 54 bases, read in frame from the first base. Relative to germline, V is missing 3 bases and J is missing 0 bases, with 11 bases of the junction outside any gene match. CDR1 and CDR2 are read off the germline V gene as MGHRA and YSYEKL. In regard to this clone: The clone's antigen remains unknown. One base away there is no much larger clone; base qualities are not given.

The collaborating institutions used their own protocols to collect whole blood in K2EDTA tubes. For TCRbeta analysis, collaborator samples were shipped as frozen whole blood, as isolated PBMCs, or as DNA extracted from either sample type. The sample consisted of peripheral blood. The receptor was derived from a man aged 55 to 70 with acute or convalescent COVID-19. The chain is encoded by TRBV4-1 joined to TRBJ1-5; 7 bases in between match TRBD1. The nucleotide sequence is given as TGCGCCAGCAGCCATCCCCGGACAGGCTCGGATAGCAATCAGCCCCAGCATTTT. Its protein product is CASSHPRTGSDSNQPQHF.